The 25 T cell receptor beta chains below all came from one sample that was sequenced in a study of patients and donors after allogeneic stem cell transplantation. MiXCR, run by TCRdb on the RT-PCR reads, gives a single entry per CDR3 protein. The table includes approximately 200,000 distinct CDR3 sequences, around 41% detected once. The sequencing sample was made of blood, either unsorted or a sorted T cell fraction (not recorded which). The receptor source for this set is a human donor who was either an allogeneic HSCT recipient or a stem cell or donor lymphocyte infusion donor (not recorded which). It is not recorded whose cells these are; they may come from a transplant donor.

The chain recombines TRBV5-5 with TRBJ1-3; 9 nucleotides line up with TRBD1. The CDR3 runs 17 residues. The germline CDR1 and CDR2 sequences are SGHKS and YYEKEE (reference sequence). The junction had 11 bases not matched to a gene; V was cut back by 4 bases and J by 3 bases. The CDR3, as DNA: TGTGCCAGCAGCACCATTCCCGGGACAGGGCTTGGAAACACCATATATTTT. It encodes CASSTIPGTGLGNTIYF.

This chain connects TRBV10-3 to TRBJ2-1; D remains ambiguous. The germline V gene has CDR1 ENHRY and CDR2 SYGVKD. The CDR3 loop spans 15 amino acids. Trimming stripped 6 bases from V and 2 bases from J, with 14 bases between. The CDR3 region is CAIRSSGPTYNEQFF. In nucleotides, the CDR3 is TGTGCCATCAGGAGTTCCGGGCCAACCTACAATGAGCAGTTCTTC.

The rearrangement joins TRBV7-9 to TRBJ2-7; 8 nucleotides agree with TRBD1. Germline V lookup: CDR1 SEHNR, CDR2 FQNEAQ (reference sequence). The CDR3 length is 12 residues. The trim removed 4 bases at V and 6 bases at J, leaving 2 bases unmatched. The chain's CDR3 is CASSSQGGEQYF. In nucleotides, the CDR3 is TGTGCCAGCAGCTCACAGGGGGGCGAGCAGTACTTC.

The chain has TRBV12-3 or TRBV12-4 and TRBJ2-3; D unresolved. The V end lost 5 bases, the J end lost 0 bases, and 21 bases lay between the germline ends. The CDR3 loop spans 18 amino acids. Here the CDR3 DNA reads TGTGCCAGCAGTACCAACCGGGCTCCCATTCTTAGCACAGATACGCAGTATTTT. Protein sequence: CASSTNRAPILSTDTQYF.

Only a few counts were recorded for this clonotype. The chain combines TRBV19 with TRBJ1-1; D gene unclear. CDR1 is LNHDA and CDR2 is SQIVND in the germline V gene (reference sequence). There are 15 residues in the CDR3. Deletions cut 3 bases from V and 4 bases from J, with 15 bases between. The CDR3 DNA follows: TGTGCCAGTAGTATGTCATTAGGCAGCTTCACTGAAGCTTTCTTT. Encoded protein: CASSMSLGSFTEAFF.

This chain joins TRBV5-8 and TRBJ2-7; 7 bases line up with TRBD1. There are 14 residues in the CDR3. With V trimmed by 4 bases and J by 0 bases, 4 bases remained unmatched. CDR1 is SGHTS, CDR2 YDEGEE, per germline. The CDR3 is CASSARQGSYEQYF. The CDR3 region has the DNA TGTGCCAGCAGCGCGAGACAGGGCTCCTACGAGCAGTACTTC.

The chain employs TRBV29-1 and TRBJ2-7; a weak D match, TRBD1 (6 bases). The germline V gene has CDR1 SQVTM and CDR2 ANQGSEA. V lost 1 base, J lost 7 bases, and 14 bases lay in between. This CDR3 is built from 13 residues. The CDR3 reads CSVEGGETGEQYF. CDR3 in DNA: TGCAGCGTTGAAGGAGGGGAAACAGGGGAGCAGTACTTC.

The chain links TRBV20-1 to TRBJ1-1; 7 bases are a match to TRBD1. V lost 6 bases, J lost 6 bases, and 16 bases stayed unmatched. The CDR3 runs to 15 residues. Per the germline V gene, CDR1 is DFQATT and CDR2 is SNEGSKA (reference sequence). CDR3 DNA: TGCAGTGCCAAACTGGGGGGGACAGTATTCGCTGAAGCTTTCTTT. Translated, it gives CSAKLGGTVFAEAFF.

The sample holds a few counts of this clonotype. The V and J genes are TRBV10-3 and TRBJ2-7; 9 bases are a match to TRBD2. The V and J ends lost 7 bases and 0 bases, in that order; junction bases with no gene match: 4. CDR3 length: 14 residues. Germline values: CDR1 ENHRY, CDR2 SYGVKD. The CDR3: CAINGGGASYEQYF. As DNA, the CDR3 is TGTGCCATCAACGGCGGGGGGGCCTCCTACGAGCAGTACTTC.

The chain links TRBV12-3 or TRBV12-4 to TRBJ2-7; D is ambiguous. This CDR3 has 13 residues. V shed 3 bases and J shed 3 bases, with 9 bases lying between them. Here the CDR3 reads CASSFRESYEQYF. The CDR3 nucleotides read TGTGCCAGCAGTTTTAGGGAAAGCTACGAGCAGTACTTC.

The sample holds a few counts of this clonotype. The chain employs TRBV5-1 and TRBJ1-2; the match to TRBD1 covers 8 bases. From germline, CDR1 is SGHRS and CDR2 YFSETQ. With V trimmed by 5 bases and J by 3 bases, 0 bases remained unmatched. The CDR3 loop spans 12 amino acids. The CDR3 coding sequence is TGCGCCAGCAGGGGACAGGACTATGGCTACACCTTC. Encoded protein: CASRGQDYGYTF.

This clonotype was recorded a few times. The chain couples TRBV3-1 to TRBJ1-3; no clear D gene. Germline-derived CDR1 and CDR2 are LGHDT and YNNKEL (reference sequence). The CDR3 contains 14 residues. V was shortened by 2 bases and J by 1 base, with 6 bases between the two germline ends. CDR3 protein: CASSQYGSGNTIYF. CDR3 DNA sequence: TGTGCCAGCAGCCAATACGGATCTGGAAACACCATATATTTT. Full variable domain (missing parts from reference TRBV3-1 and TRBJ1-3): DTAVSQTPKYLVTQMGNDKSIKCEQNLGHDTMYWYKQDSKKFLKIMFSYNNKELIINETVPNRFSPKSPDKAHLNLHINSLELGDSAVYFCASSQYGSGNTIYFGEGSWLTVV.

The rearrangement links TRBV4-1 to TRBJ1-5; 7 bases align to TRBD1. Germline CDR1 reads MGHRA; CDR2 reads YSYEKL. This CDR3 has 18 residues. Trimming took 0 bases from V and 0 from J; bases not matched to a gene: 8. CDR3 nucleotide sequence: TGCGCCAGCAGCCAAGATGGAGGGGACAGCTATAGCAATCAGCCCCAGCATTTT. Encoded protein: CASSQDGGDSYSNQPQHF.

The chain recombines TRBV29-1 with TRBJ2-7; weak D call: TRBD1 (6 bases). Germline values: CDR1 SQVTM, CDR2 ANQGSEA. The CDR3 has 14 amino acids. V lost 3 bases to trimming and J lost 2 bases, with 14 bases between them. Written as DNA, the CDR3 is TGCAGCGTTGAGGGGGTAGGGACACCCTACGAGCAGTACTTC. This gives the protein CSVEGVGTPYEQYF.

This clonotype was seen only a few times. This chain joins TRBV7-2 and TRBJ1-5; D might be TRBD1 (5 bases). The CDR3 length is 14 residues. CDR1 and CDR2 (germline): SGHTA, FQGNSA. V was clipped by 5 bases and J by 0 bases, with 8 bases between them. CDR3 residues: CASSTQGSNQPQHF. The DNA of the CDR3 is TGTGCCAGCAGCACCCAGGGTAGCAATCAGCCCCAGCATTTT.

This clonotype came up a few times. The rearrangement links TRBV20-1 to TRBJ1-6; D perhaps matches TRBD1 (6 bases). Trimming removed 6 bases from V and 4 bases from J, with 13 bases in between. Germline V lookup: CDR1 DFQATT, CDR2 SNEGSKA (reference sequence). There are 14 residues in the CDR3. CDR3 DNA sequence: TGCAGTGCACGTACGGACAGATATAATTCACCCCTCCACTTT. Translation: CSARTDRYNSPLHF.

The V and J genes are TRBV6-5 and TRBJ1-5; D may be TRBD1 (5 bases). In germline, CDR1 is MNHEY, CDR2 SVGAGI. Trimming took 6 bases from V and 2 from J, leaving 11 bases between them. CDR3 length: 14 residues. The DNA for the CDR3 is TGTGCCAGCAGCCTGGACATCGGCAATCAGCCCCAGCATTTT. Translated, it gives CASSLDIGNQPQHF.

V usage is TRBV7-6 and J usage is TRBJ1-1; tentative D call: TRBD1 (5 bases). The length of the CDR3 is 15 residues. Trimming pared 3 bases from V and 8 bases from J, leaving 19 bases between. The germline gives CDR1 SGHVS, CDR2 FNYEAQ. The CDR3 DNA reads TGTGCCAGCAGCTTGGCTCAGAACGGGGCCTCGGAAGCTTTCTTT. It yields the protein CASSLAQNGASEAFF.

This clonotype was picked up a small number of times. The chain carries TRBV12-3 or TRBV12-4 and TRBJ2-1; TRBD1 aligns across 11 bases. The trim removed 6 bases at V and 8 bases at J, leaving 9 bases unmatched. The CDR3 extends over 15 amino acids. CDR3 sequence (DNA): TGTGCCAGCAGCAAGGGACAGGGGGTGATCGATGAGCAGTTCTTC. Protein: CASSKGQGVIDEQFF.

The chain combines TRBV7-2 with TRBJ1-6; tentative D call: TRBD1 (5 bases). Trimming cost V 5 bases and J 10 bases, with 12 bases left between them. In germline, CDR1 is SGHTA, CDR2 FQGNSA. This CDR3 has 13 amino acids. CDR3 sequence: CASSPGAYSPLHF. CDR3 nucleotide sequence: TGTGCCAGCAGCCCTGGGGCCTACTCACCCCTCCACTTT.

The J gene is TRBJ2-7, the V gene TRBV4-1; the D gene could be TRBD1 or TRBD2 (5 bases each). The CDR3 is 14 amino acids. Germline V gene lookup returns CDR1 MGHRA and CDR2 YSYEKL. V lost 4 bases, J lost 3 bases, and 13 bases lay in between. The DNA for the CDR3 is TGCGCCAGCAGCCCTGGGACGGCAGGCTACGAGCAGTACTTC. Its translation is CASSPGTAGYEQYF.

This clonotype was counted a few times. This chain connects TRBV28 to TRBJ1-2, with D possibly being TRBD1 (5 bases). The CDR3 covers 12 residues. The ends were cut back, 3 bases at V and 8 bases at J, with 10 bases in the middle. The germline V gene has CDR1 MDHEN and CDR2 SYDVKM. In DNA, the CDR3 is TGTGCCAGCAGTTTTGAGGGGAGAGGCTACACCTTC. Translation gives CASSFEGRGYTF.

This chain uses TRBV20-1 with TRBJ1-2; D gene ambiguous. The germline V gene encodes CDR1 DFQATT and CDR2 SNEGSKA (reference sequence). There are 10 residues in the CDR3. V gave up 5 bases and J gave up 4 bases, with 5 bases separating them. The CDR3 protein is CSAFPYGYTF. CDR3 bases: TGCAGTGCTTTCCCCTATGGCTACACCTTC.

This clonotype has more than one count but fewer than ten. This chain joins TRBV7-3 and TRBJ1-1, with D perhaps matching TRBD1 (6 bases). The CDR3 runs to 14 residues. Germline values: CDR1 SGHTA, CDR2 FQGTGA. Trimming shortened V by 5 bases and J by 4 bases, and 14 bases separated the two germline ends. The CDR3 protein is CASSQTGRITEAFF. CDR3 nucleotide sequence: TGTGCCAGCAGCCAGACAGGACGTATCACTGAAGCTTTCTTT.

The chain uses TRBV29-1 and TRBJ2-6; a possible D gene is TRBD1 (6 bases). This CDR3 comprises 15 residues. V lost 4 bases and J lost 0, with 10 bases in between. Per the germline V gene, CDR1 is SQVTM and CDR2 is ANQGSEA. The CDR3 reads CSVGQASSGANVLTF. The DNA of the CDR3 is TGCAGCGTTGGACAGGCCAGCTCTGGGGCCAACGTCCTGACTTTC.